One sample yielded the 4 T cell receptor beta chains listed below, sequenced in a study of T cell responses to AZD1222 COVID-19 vaccine. TCRdb's copy holds only in-frame clones and misses some; the assay was immunoSEQ multiplex PCR. The sample has some 170,000 clones; over 80% are singletons. The specimen was peripheral blood, collected 28 days after the second dose of the MenACWY control vaccine. The source of these receptors is an adult who received the MenACWY meningococcal vaccine as a control.

The V and J genes are TRBV28 and TRBJ2-7; 9 bases match TRBD2. The CDR3 consists of 13 residues. Germline loops: CDR1 MDHEN, CDR2 SYDVKM. The J segment lost 2 bases and the V segment lost 8 bases, leaving 4 bases of the junction unmatched. The CDR3 loop is CASLAGVTYEQYF. The CDR3 nucleotides are TGTGCCAGCTTAGCGGGAGTCACCTACGAGCAGTACTTC.

V is TRBV11-2 and J is TRBJ1-2, with D maybe TRBD1 (6 bases). The CDR3 totals 16 residues. CDR1 SGHAT and CDR2 FQNNGV come from the germline V gene. V gave up 1 base and J gave up 2 bases, with 14 bases separating them. This chain's CDR3 is CASSLVTGYLNYGYTF. The CDR3 nucleotides read TGTGCCAGCAGCTTAGTAACAGGGTACCTAAACTATGGCTACACCTTC.

The J gene is TRBJ2-2, the V gene TRBV3-1 (or the pseudogene TRBV3-2); no clear D gene. The V end lost 3 bases, the J end lost 3 bases, and 11 bases lay between the germline ends. Germline V gene lookup returns CDR1 LGHDT and CDR2 YNNKEL (reference sequence). The length of the CDR3 is 15 residues. This CDR3 reads CASSQDGADTGELFF. For the CDR3, the DNA is TGTGCCAGCAGCCAGGACGGCGCGGACACCGGGGAGCTGTTTTTT.

The J gene is TRBJ1-2, the V gene TRBV28, with D possibly TRBD1 on 5 matching bases. The CDR3 runs to 13 residues. V was cut by 6 bases and J by 7 bases, with 15 bases left in between. CDR1 is MDHEN, CDR2 SYDVKM, per germline. For the CDR3, the DNA is TGTGCCAGCAGGCCTGTGCCGGGGGGTGGCTACACCTTC. This translates into CASRPVPGGGYTF.